This T cell receptor beta chain appears in the sequencing data of a study of high-grade serous ovarian cancer treatment subgroups. Tumor tissue was taken before any definitive surgery or chemotherapy was given. Profiling relied on immunoSEQ multiplex PCR, and the TCRdb table lists in-frame clones only, not all of them. The table has roughly 5,000 clones, approximately 70% seen once; the top ten hold about 10%. This CDR3 is 13 amino acids long. Between the trimmed V and J ends, which lost 5 bases and 0 bases, there was a span of 8 bases. The germline gives CDR1 LNHDA, CDR2 SQIVND (reference sequence).

The chain uses TRBV19 and TRBJ2-7, with D tentatively TRBD2 (5 bases). Sequenced material: tumor tissue. This receptor was obtained from a human donor with high-grade serous ovarian cancer. CDR3: CASSSGSSYEQYF. The CDR3, as DNA: TGTGCCAGTAGTTCTGGGAGCTCCTACGAGCAGTACTTC.